Shown below are 17 T cell receptor beta chains from a single sample sequenced in a study of T-cell memory formation after mild COVID-19. One entry per CDR3 protein results from TCRdb running MiXCR on the 5' RACE reads. The sample gives about 260,000 distinct CDR3 sequences, 15% to 20% of which show up once; about a fifth is in the top ten. Sequencing used PBMCs or a T cell subset sorted from them (not recorded which). The receptors were gathered from a young man who had mild COVID-19 (a few samples of this study predate the infection). Cell type and time point are not known.

The rearrangement uses TRBV10-3 and TRBJ1-2; 9 bases fit TRBD1. CDR1 and CDR2 from the germline V gene are ENHRY and SYGVKD. V was clipped by 6 bases and J by 5 bases; unmatched bases: 13. The CDR3 is 16 residues long. The CDR3 region is CAIRDQTAGTGYGYTF. The CDR3 coding sequence is TGTGCCATCAGGGATCAAACCGCCGGGACAGGGTATGGCTACACCTTC.

This clonotype was detected only a few times. The genes are TRBV7-3 and TRBJ1-6; 9 bases fit TRBD1. Germline CDR1 and CDR2: SGHTA and FQGTGA. The CDR3 loop spans 16 amino acids. Losses at the gene ends were 0 bases for V and 7 bases for J; bases not matched to a gene: 4. CDR3 amino acids: CASSLTADRGNSPLHF. The DNA of the CDR3 is TGTGCCAGCAGCTTAACGGCGGACAGGGGAAATTCACCCCTCCACTTT.

This clonotype showed up just a few times. A junction boundary mismatches the germline segment, possibly from a read error. The rearrangement links TRBV6-5 to TRBJ2-5; 8 bases map to TRBD2. Per germline, CDR1 MNHEY and CDR2 SVGAGI. The CDR3 loop spans 13 amino acids. In nucleotides, the CDR3 is TGTGCCAGCAGTTACTCAAGGCCCGGACTAGCCATGTTC. This translates into CASSYSRPGLAMF.

The chain is built from TRBV6-6 and TRBJ1-5, with a weak D call TRBD1 (5 bases). CDR1 and CDR2 from the germline V gene are MNHNY and SVGAGI (reference sequence). V gave up 3 bases and J gave up 7 bases, with 16 bases separating them. The CDR3 runs 15 residues. The CDR3 nucleotides read TGTGCCAGCAGTTATAGGTTAGGGGCACAGCAGCCCCAGCATTTT. The encoded protein is CASSYRLGAQQPQHF.

V usage is TRBV7-2 and J usage is TRBJ1-6; D is undetermined. The CDR3 is made up of 15 amino acids. V was shortened by 0 bases and J by 7 bases, with 10 bases between the two germline ends. CDR1 and CDR2 (germline): SGHTA, FQGNSA. CDR3 loop: CASSLAPGPNSPLHF. CDR3 nucleotides: TGTGCCAGCAGCTTAGCCCCAGGCCCGAATTCACCCCTCCACTTT.

A few counts support this clonotype. The chain combines TRBV5-1 with TRBJ2-5; D gene ambiguous. The CDR3 runs to 14 residues. V was shortened by 4 bases and J by 0 bases, with 10 bases between the two germline ends. Germline CDR1 SGHRS, CDR2 YFSETQ. In nucleotides, the CDR3 is TGCGCCAGCAGCCCCGGCGGATACCAAGAGACCCAGTACTTC. Its protein product is CASSPGGYQETQYF. Full variable domain (outside the CDR3, taken from reference TRBV5-1 and TRBJ2-5): KAGVTQTPRYLIKTRGQQVTLSCSPISGHRSVSWYQQTPGQGLQFLFEYFSETQRNKGNFPGRFSGRQFSNSRSEMNVSTLELGDSALYLCASSPGGYQETQYFGPGTRLLVL.

This clonotype came up many times. This chain links TRBV7-9 with TRBJ2-3, with 7 bases matching TRBD1. This CDR3 has 13 residues. Germline V lookup: CDR1 SEHNR, CDR2 FQNEAQ (reference sequence). Germline trimming cut 11 bases from V and 2 bases from J; bases unmatched to any gene: 7. The CDR3 is CAGLRGPTDTQYF. CDR3 coding DNA: TGTGCCGGGCTGAGGGGGCCCACAGATACGCAGTATTTT.

The chain joins TRBV20-1 to TRBJ2-5; D gene unclear. Trimming cost V 5 bases and J 5 bases, with 9 bases left between them. Germline values: CDR1 DFQATT, CDR2 SNEGSKA (reference sequence). This CDR3 has 11 residues. The CDR3 region is CSAGYRETQYF. In nucleotides, the CDR3 is TGCAGTGCTGGGTATCGGGAGACCCAGTACTTC.

The chain carries TRBV6-5 and TRBJ1-6, with 8 bases matching TRBD1. Germline CDR1 and CDR2: MNHEY and SVGAGI. The CDR3 spans 18 residues. Losses at the gene ends were 6 bases for V and 7 bases for J; bases not matched to a gene: 17. The CDR3 loop is CASSPRLLGQGRNSPLHF. The CDR3 coding sequence is TGTGCCAGCAGCCCACGCCTCTTAGGACAGGGTCGCAATTCACCCCTCCACTTT.

The chain has TRBV19 and TRBJ1-5, with 9 bases aligning to TRBD1. V shed 7 bases and J 3 bases; nucleotides not matched to a gene: 16. The CDR3 has 18 residues. Germline CDR1 and CDR2: LNHDA and SQIVND (reference sequence). The CDR3 reads CASIEVHRDRVSNQPQHF. CDR3 DNA sequence: TGTGCCAGTATAGAGGTCCACCGGGACAGGGTTTCCAATCAGCCCCAGCATTTT.

Only a few counts were recorded for this clonotype. The V call is TRBV4-1, the J call TRBJ2-7, with 9 positions matching TRBD1. J gave up 4 bases and V 2 bases, and 6 bases lay outside the gene matches. This CDR3 has 15 residues. Germline CDR1 is MGHRA and CDR2 is YSYEKL. For the CDR3, the DNA is TGCGCCAGCAGCCAACGGGACAGGGTTCTGTACGAGCAGTACTTC. As protein: CASSQRDRVLYEQYF.

The chain has TRBV7-2 and TRBJ2-3; weak D call: TRBD2 (5 bases). V shed 3 bases and J shed 1 base, with 11 bases lying between them. Germline values: CDR1 SGHTA, CDR2 FQGNSA. CDR3 length equals 15 residues. The CDR3 spells CASSLLRGGTDTQYF. The CDR3, as DNA: TGTGCCAGCAGCTTGTTACGGGGAGGCACAGATACGCAGTATTTT.

This sequence joins TRBV6-2 or TRBV6-3 and TRBJ2-7, with 8 positions matching TRBD2. The germline gives CDR1 MNHEY, CDR2 SVGEGT. V lost 5 bases to trimming and J lost 3 bases; unmatched junction nucleotides: 21. This CDR3 has 19 residues. The CDR3 DNA follows: TGTGCCAGCAGTCGGACTAGCAGAGACCCGGATTCCCTAAACTACGAGCAGTACGTC. It codes for CASSRTSRDPDSLNYEQYV.

The chain links TRBV14 to TRBJ1-2; D not resolved. The CDR3 spans 17 residues. Germline-derived CDR1 and CDR2 are SGHDN and FVKESK. The ends were cut back, 1 base at V and 2 bases at J, with 17 bases in the middle. This CDR3 is CASSQVGFGRINYGYTF. CDR3 in DNA: TGTGCCAGCAGCCAAGTGGGGTTTGGACGGATAAACTATGGCTACACCTTC.

This clonotype has a handful of counts. This rearrangement joins TRBV7-8 to TRBJ2-5, with a possible D match to TRBD1 (6 bases). The length of the CDR3 is 14 residues. The germline gives CDR1 SGHVS, CDR2 FQNEAQ. Deletions cut 4 bases from V and 4 bases from J, with 13 bases between. The CDR3 loop is CASSSWWGPETQYF. CDR3 sequence (DNA): TGTGCCAGCAGCTCCTGGTGGGGGCCAGAGACCCAGTACTTC.

The CDR3 spells CASSVRPTSGGQVDTQYF. The CDR3 DNA reads as TGTGCCAGCAGCGTCCGCCCGACTAGCGGGGGGCAGGTAGATACGCAGTATTTT. The genes are TRBV9 and TRBJ2-3; 13 nucleotides line up with TRBD2. The V gene's germline CDR1 is SGDLS and CDR2 YYNGEE. The CDR3 covers 18 residues. The ends lost 2 bases at V and 5 bases at J; junction bases unmatched: 11.

J is TRBJ1-3 and V is TRBV7-2; possible D gene TRBD1, 5 bases. V lost 5 bases and J 7 bases, leaving 15 bases between the germline ends. This CDR3 has 14 amino acids. The germline V gene encodes CDR1 SGHTA and CDR2 FQGNSA. This CDR3 reads CASSGGVASNTIYF. The CDR3 DNA reads as TGTGCCAGCAGCGGGGGGGTCGCGTCCAACACCATATATTTT.